This T cell receptor beta chain derives from a study of long-term antiretroviral therapy in people with HIV. Researchers ran immunoSEQ v3.0 at survey level. The data were produced by immunoSEQ multiplex PCR, yet TCRdb's version contains in-frame clones alone and is incomplete. The table records around 13,000 clones, more than 75% of them present only once. Trimming left V 1 base short and J 3 bases short, with 24 bases between. Per the germline V gene, CDR1 is MNHEY and CDR2 is SMNVEV (reference sequence). The CDR3 runs to 19 residues. The clonotype comes from a man aged 40-50 years with HIV. The chain links TRBV27 to TRBJ1-2; D may be TRBD1 (6 bases). Sequencing was performed on unsorted PBMCs, taken 3.1 years after starting antiretroviral therapy. The CDR3 sequence: CASSLWYPTGRKGDYGYTF. The CDR3 nucleotides read TGTGCCAGCAGTTTATGGTACCCCACTGGACGGAAGGGGGACTATGGCTACACCTTC.